Listed below are T cell receptor beta chains from one sample, sequenced in a study of cytomegalovirus exposure and HLA in healthy donors. Profiled with immunoSEQ multiplex PCR; TCRdb holds only in-frame clones, not every one. The data contain some 120,000 clones, roughly 83% of them singletons. Material: PBMCs. These TCRs come from a man in his late teens or twenties in good health and CMV-seronegative. CDR3s include the opening cysteine and the closing phenylalanine or tryptophan. The D gene is left open where the match is weak. Clone sizes are given selectively: once, few, many, or a class where the clone is expanded.

J | length | size | D | V | DNA | CDR3
TRBJ2-2 | 13 | NA | NA | TRBV6-4 | TGTGCCAGCAGTGACCGGGACACCGGGGAGCTGTTTTTT | CASSDRDTGELFF
TRBJ2-7 | 14 | NA | TRBD2 | TRBV11-1 | TGTGCCAGCAGCGGGACTAGCGGGGACTACGAGCAGTACTTC | CASSGTSGDYEQYF
TRBJ2-1 | 15 | NA | NA | TRBV5-4 | TGTGCCAGCAGCTTGGACAGGGATTCCTACAATGAGCAGTTCTTC | CASSLDRDSYNEQFF
TRBJ1-1 | 14 | NA | NA | TRBV6-5 | TGTGCCAGCAGGGAACAGGGTCGGAACACTGAAGCTTTCTTT | CASREQGRNTEAFF
TRBJ2-5 | 14 | NA | TRBD2 | TRBV19 | TGTGCCAGTAGTATAGGGGGGGGGCAAGAGACCCAGTACTTC | CASSIGGGQETQYF
TRBJ2-1 | 15 | NA | TRBD2 | TRBV30 | TGTGCCTGGAGCTTCCTAATAGCGGGAAAGAATGAGCAGTTCTTC | CAWSFLIAGKNEQFF
TRBJ2-2 | 15 | medium-sized | TRBD2 | TRBV25-1 | TGTGCCACGGAGGATGGGACTAGGACTACCGGGGAGCTGTTTTTT | CATEDGTRTTGELFF
TRBJ1-3 | 15 | NA | NA | TRBV9 | TGTGCCAGCAGCCCCGAGGTCACCTCTGGAAACACCATATATTTT | CASSPEVTSGNTIYF
TRBJ1-1 | 15 | NA | NA | TRBV5-1 | TGCGCCAGCAGCCCCGTCCTATCAGGTGGCACTGAAGCTTTCTTT | CASSPVLSGGTEAFF
TRBJ1-4 | 15 | NA | NA | TRBV7-9 | TGTGCCAGCAGCCGAAACACAGCAACTAATGAAAAACTGTTTTTT | CASSRNTATNEKLFF
TRBJ2-5 | 16 | NA | TRBD2 | TRBV5-1 | TGCGCCAGCAGCTATAACAGTGGACTAGGGATGGAGACCCAGTACTTC | CASSYNSGLGMETQYF
TRBJ2-2 | 20 | NA | TRBD2 | TRBV29-1 | TGCAGCGTTGAAGTGTCCGGGGGTCCCACTAGCGGGAGGGCGGCCGGGGAGCTGTTTTTT | CSVEVSGGPTSGRAAGELFF
TRBJ2-2 | 15 | NA | TRBD1 | TRBV5-4 | TGTGCCAGCAGCTCTCCGAGGGGGCCAGTCGGGGAGCTGTTTTTT | CASSSPRGPVGELFF
TRBJ1-5 | 13 | NA | NA | TRBV6-1 | TGTGCCAGCAGTAACAGGGTGAATCAGCCCCAGCATTTT | CASSNRVNQPQHF
TRBJ2-5 | 15 | NA | TRBD2 | TRBV6-5 | TGTGCCAGCAGTTACTCGACTGGACTAGACGAGACCCAGTACTTC | CASSYSTGLDETQYF
TRBJ1-1 | 15 | NA | NA | TRBV2 | TGTGCCAGCAGTGATCAGGCAGGGCAACGCACTGAAGCTTTCTTT | CASSDQAGQRTEAFF
TRBJ2-7 | 12 | NA | TRBD1 | TRBV2 | TGTGCCAGCCGGGACAGTCCCTACGAGCAGTACTTC | CASRDSPYEQYF
TRBJ1-1 | 17 | NA | NA | TRBV28 | TGTGCCAGCAGTTTTTCCCTATCGGTCATGGGGCGCACTGAAGCTTTCTTT | CASSFSLSVMGRTEAFF
TRBJ2-7 | 18 | NA | TRBD2 | TRBV4-3 | TGCGCCAGCAGCCAAGGGGTCCTGACTAGCGGGAGAATCTACGAGCAGTACTTC | CASSQGVLTSGRIYEQYF
TRBJ2-3 | 22 | NA | TRBD2 | TRBV5-1 | TGCGCCAGCAGCTTCCCGACCGGGGGGGGAAGTAGCGGGAGCCTCAGCACAGATACGCAGTATTTT | CASSFPTGGGSSGSLSTDTQYF
TRBJ1-1 | 14 | NA | NA | TRBV5-1 | TGCGCCAGCAGCCCACGGACGGGAAACACTGAAGCTTTCTTT | CASSPRTGNTEAFF
TRBJ2-5 | 13 | NA | TRBD1 | TRBV12-5 | TGTGCTAGTGGTTTGGGGGGGACAGGGGCCCAGTACTTC | CASGLGGTGAQYF
TRBJ1-5 | 16 | NA | TRBD1 | TRBV19 | TGTGCCAGTAGTGAATTCGGACAGGGAATATTTCAGCCCCAGCATTTT | CASSEFGQGIFQPQHF
TRBJ1-5 | 14 | NA | NA | TRBV30 | TGTGCCTGGAGTGTCTTGGATGCGGGTCAGCCCCAGCATTTT | CAWSVLDAGQPQHF
TRBJ1-1 | 14 | NA | NA | TRBV18 | TGTGCCAGCTCACCCTCCGAGAGGAACACTGAAGCTTTCTTT | CASSPSERNTEAFF
TRBJ2-7 | 14 | NA | NA | TRBV6-5 | TGTGCCAGCAGTGAAATGAGAGGTGGCTACGAGCAGTACTTC | CASSEMRGGYEQYF